The TCR beta chain described here comes from a study of T cell repertoires in cytomegalovirus infection. The CDR3 contains 14 residues. Germline assignment: CDR1 SGHTA and CDR2 FQGNSA. Losses at the gene ends were 5 bases for V and 10 bases for J; bases not matched to a gene: 7. TCRdb called the reads again in MiXCR, with one record for every CDR3 protein. The sample includes approximately 470,000 distinct CDR3 sequences, about 42% of them seen just once. Turning to this clonotype: Its antigen remains unidentified.

The source is a human donor in good health (CMV status not recorded). Some clones in this sample may be carry-over from other donors' samples. This chain connects TRBV7-2 to TRBJ2-1, with 11 bases that match TRBD2. The sample in question was cultured PBMCs, obtained from culture after CMV antigen stimulation. The CDR3 region is CASSPLAGGTEQFF. The CDR3 nucleotides read TGTGCCAGCAGCCCCTTAGCGGGAGGGACCGAGCAGTTCTTC.